This T cell receptor (beta chain) is drawn from a study of cytomegalovirus exposure and HLA in healthy donors. The study's findings and limits: Productive rates of about 87% or about 30% were seen for most TCR beta V segments in an earlier analysis. Sequence variants that were highly shared formed a cluster that was likely a sequencing artifact.

The CDR3 runs to 14 residues. The V gene lost 8 bases and the J gene lost 5 bases, with 18 bases spanning the gap. Per germline, CDR1 LNHDA and CDR2 SQIVND (reference sequence). A note on this clone: Its antigen is undetermined.

With 60 Vbeta and 13 Jbeta primers, the PCR was carried out. Data came from immunoSEQ multiplex PCR; TCRdb stores just in-frame clones and leaves some out. Among about 130,000 clones listed, approximately 81% were seen once. This clonotype originated in a young man in good health and CMV-seropositive. The sequenced sample was PBMCs. The chain links TRBV19 to TRBJ1-2, with a weak D call TRBD1 (6 bases). The CDR3 sequence: CASCRTVSSYGYTF. CDR3 coding DNA: TGTGCCAGTTGTAGGACAGTCTCATCGTATGGCTACACCTTC. Based on the CDR3 plus reference TRBV19 and TRBJ1-2, the full variable domain is DGGITQSPKYLFRKEGQNVTLSCEQNLNHDAMYWYRQDPGQGLRLIYYSQIVNDFQKGDIAEGYSVSREKKESFPLTVTSAQKNPTAFYLCASCRTVSSYGYTFGSGTRLTVV.